The 30 T cell receptor beta chains in this list originate from one sample, sequenced in a study of control samples from healthy donors and cancer patients. Generated by immunoSEQ multiplex PCR, the TCRdb table keeps only in-frame clones and is missing some. Among more than 95,000 clones listed, more than 85% were seen once. The specimen sequenced was blood. Receptors originate from a man between 25 and 39 years old in good health.

This clone was detected a few times. The chain recombines TRBV6-5 with TRBJ2-3, with TRBD1 as a possible D gene (5 bases). Germline V gene data show CDR1 as MNHEY and CDR2 as SVGAGI. V shed 5 bases and J shed 3 bases, with 9 bases lying between them. The CDR3 is 13 residues long. CDR3 DNA: TGTGCCAGCAGTCGGACACCAACAGATACGCAGTATTTT. Its protein product is CASSRTPTDTQYF.

The chain links TRBV2 to TRBJ1-1; D is undetermined. V was cut by 8 bases and J by 1 base, with 11 bases left in between. The CDR3 consists of 13 residues. The germline V gene has CDR1 SNHLY and CDR2 FYNNEI. CDR3: CASRPGRNTEAFF. The CDR3 nucleotides are TGTGCCAGCCGACCGGGAAGGAACACTGAAGCTTTCTTT.

J is TRBJ2-3 and V is TRBV4-1; D remains ambiguous. With 4 bases removed from V and 7 bases from J, the gap between germline ends came to 15 bases. The CDR3 has 14 amino acids. CDR1 and CDR2 (germline): MGHRA, YSYEKL. The CDR3 coding sequence is TGCGCCAGCAGCCCCAGTCAAGCCGCATATACGCAGTATTTT. Translating it yields CASSPSQAAYTQYF.

This chain joins TRBV2 and TRBJ2-5; 12 bases match TRBD2. Germline CDR1 and CDR2: SNHLY and FYNNEI. V shed 4 bases, J shed 5 bases, and the junction held 5 bases outside the gene matches. The CDR3 totals 15 residues. The CDR3 bases are TGTGCCAGCAGTGTTCCTAGCGGGGGGGCGGAGACCCAGTACTTC. Translated: CASSVPSGGAETQYF.

This clone has only one observation. This sequence joins TRBV5-4 and TRBJ1-1, with a possible D match to TRBD1 (6 bases). The ends were cut back, 2 bases at V and 0 bases at J, with 17 bases in the middle. Germline V gives CDR1 SGHNT, CDR2 YYREEE (reference sequence). The CDR3 covers 17 residues. CDR3 in amino acids: CASSFSRGGVMNTEAFF. The CDR3 DNA reads as TGTGCCAGCAGCTTCTCCAGGGGAGGGGTCATGAACACTGAAGCTTTCTTT.

The rearrangement links TRBV12-3 or TRBV12-4 to TRBJ1-2; D is uncertain. The ends were cut back, 6 bases at V and 1 base at J, with 9 bases in the middle. This CDR3 has 13 residues. CDR3 amino acids: CASSPGLNYGYTF. As DNA, the CDR3 is TGTGCCAGCAGCCCCGGACTTAACTATGGCTACACCTTC.

The chain joins TRBV19 to TRBJ2-5; 10 positions match TRBD2. The CDR3 is 14 amino acids. V gave up 8 bases and J gave up 4 bases; unmatched junction bases: 7. The germline gives CDR1 LNHDA, CDR2 SQIVND (reference sequence). This CDR3 reads CASSPGLARETQYF. The CDR3 DNA reads as TGTGCCAGTTCCCCGGGACTAGCGAGAGAGACCCAGTACTTC. Together with reference TRBV19 and TRBJ2-5, the CDR3 gives the full variable domain: DGGITQSPKYLFRKEGQNVTLSCEQNLNHDAMYWYRQDPGQGLRLIYYSQIVNDFQKGDIAEGYSVSREKKESFPLTVTSAQKNPTAFYLCASSPGLARETQYFGPGTRLLVL.

This rearrangement joins TRBV4-2 to TRBJ1-1, with no clear D. Germline V lookup: CDR1 LGHNA, CDR2 YNFKEQ. This CDR3 spans 13 amino acids. The V end was cut by 5 bases, the J end by 1 base, with 8 bases between. CDR3 residues: CASSSAENTEAFF. DNA for the CDR3: TGTGCCAGCAGCTCGGCAGAGAACACTGAAGCTTTCTTT.

The J gene is TRBJ1-3, the V gene TRBV30, with D perhaps TRBD1 (5 bases). From germline, CDR1 is GTSNPN and CDR2 SVGIG (reference sequence). Trimming stripped 0 bases from V and 5 bases from J, with 11 bases between. The CDR3 length is 14 residues. Written as DNA, the CDR3 is TGTGCCTGGAGTGTCCGGGACCCTAGAAACACCATATATTTT. Its translation: CAWSVRDPRNTIYF.

The CDR3 spells CASSTRQGATNTIYF. In DNA form, the CDR3 reads TGTGCCAGCAGTACCAGACAGGGGGCAACAAACACCATATATTTT. The gene calls are TRBV6-5 and TRBJ1-3; 10 bases are a match to TRBD1. Trimming took 5 bases from V and 6 from J; bases not matched to a gene: 7. This CDR3 spans 15 amino acids. CDR1 is MNHEY, CDR2 SVGAGI, per germline.

This clone was seen only a few times. The rearrangement uses TRBV27 and TRBJ1-1; the D is unclear. The CDR3 contains 15 residues. V was cut by 3 bases and J by 4 bases, with 15 bases left in between. Germline V gene sequence: CDR1 MNHEY, CDR2 SMNVEV (reference sequence). CDR3 protein: CASSFSAVLRTEAFF. Written as DNA, the CDR3 is TGTGCCAGCAGTTTTTCCGCGGTTTTACGCACTGAAGCTTTCTTT.

The chain links TRBV4-2 to TRBJ1-3; no firm D call. The CDR3 loop spans 16 amino acids. Per the germline V gene, CDR1 is LGHNA and CDR2 is YNFKEQ. V lost 1 base, J lost 1 base, and 11 bases lay in between. CDR3 loop: CASSQGRPGSGNTIYF. The CDR3 nucleotides are TGTGCCAGCAGCCAAGGAAGGCCCGGGTCTGGAAACACCATATATTTT.

The J gene is TRBJ2-1, the V gene TRBV10-3, with 9 bases identical to TRBD2. CDR1 and CDR2 from the germline V gene are ENHRY and SYGVKD. The CDR3 has 15 amino acids. The trim removed 4 bases at V and 2 bases at J, leaving 3 bases unmatched. CDR3 nucleotides: TGTGCCATCAGTGGGGCTAGCGGGGCCTACAATGAGCAGTTCTTC. Amino acid sequence: CAISGASGAYNEQFF.

This clone was recorded once. The genes are TRBV27 and TRBJ1-2, with 8 bases lining up with TRBD1. The CDR3 runs to 13 residues. CDR1 MNHEY and CDR2 SMNVEV come from the germline V gene (reference sequence). J was trimmed by 10 bases and V by 4 bases; bases with no gene match: 8. CDR3 residues: CASSYGQGADYTF. The CDR3, as DNA: TGTGCCAGCAGTTACGGACAGGGAGCTGACTACACCTTC.

This clone was seen just once. The genes are TRBV6-1 and TRBJ1-1; D gene unclear. Trimming removed 4 bases from V and 7 bases from J, with 22 bases in between. Germline CDR1 and CDR2: MNHNS and SASEGT. The CDR3 consists of 16 residues. The CDR3 sequence is CASSGGSSRRAGEAFF. Written as DNA, the CDR3 is TGTGCCAGCAGTGGAGGGTCGTCGCGGAGGGCCGGTGAAGCTTTCTTT.

J is TRBJ2-3 and V is TRBV19; 8 positions agree with TRBD1. Germline values: CDR1 LNHDA, CDR2 SQIVND (reference sequence). Trimming cost V 5 bases and J 0 bases; bases outside gene matches: 10. The CDR3 extends over 17 amino acids. DNA for the CDR3: TGTGCCAGTAGTCCCGGACAGGGCCTAATTAGCACAGATACGCAGTATTTT. It specifies CASSPGQGLISTDTQYF.

V and J are TRBV6-5 and TRBJ2-3; the D gene is possibly TRBD1 (5 bases). The CDR3 extends over 13 amino acids. Trimming shortened V by 0 bases and J by 7 bases, and 8 bases separated the two germline ends. Germline V gives CDR1 MNHEY, CDR2 SVGAGI. The CDR3 region has the DNA TGTGCCAGCAGTTACTCGACAGAGTATACGCAGTATTTT. It is translated as CASSYSTEYTQYF.

There are a few counts of this clone. V gene TRBV6-5 combines with J gene TRBJ2-7, with TRBD1 matching 7 bases. V lost 4 bases to trimming and J lost 5 bases; unmatched junction nucleotides: 5. The CDR3 covers 13 residues. CDR1 is MNHEY, CDR2 SVGAGI, per germline. The CDR3 is CASSSQQGNEQYF. As DNA, the CDR3 is TGTGCCAGCAGTTCCCAACAGGGGAACGAGCAGTACTTC.

The rearrangement links TRBV5-1 to TRBJ2-3; TRBD2 might be the D (6 bases). V lost 2 bases, J lost 0 bases, and 16 bases lay in between. The CDR3 is 17 residues long. CDR1 SGHRS and CDR2 YFSETQ come from the germline V gene. CDR3 residues: CASSLGRTTTSTDTQYF. Written as DNA, the CDR3 is TGCGCCAGCAGCTTAGGACGGACTACAACTAGCACAGATACGCAGTATTTT.

The sample holds one count of this clone. The V and J genes are TRBV14 and TRBJ1-3; a possible D gene is TRBD1 (5 bases). Per the germline V gene, CDR1 is SGHDN and CDR2 is FVKESK. The CDR3 totals 16 residues. Trimming removed 0 bases from V and 6 bases from J, with 15 bases in between. The CDR3 sequence: CASSQDDHRSLNTIYF. CDR3 coding DNA: TGTGCCAGCAGCCAAGACGACCACAGGAGCTTAAACACCATATATTTT.

This chain uses TRBV19 with TRBJ2-3; 7 nucleotides agree with TRBD1. There are 16 residues in the CDR3. Germline V gene sequence: CDR1 LNHDA, CDR2 SQIVND (reference sequence). J was trimmed by 2 bases and V by 3 bases; bases with no gene match: 8. CDR3 sequence (DNA): TGTGCCAGTAGTATGAGTGAGACAGGGTCCACAGATACGCAGTATTTT. It codes for CASSMSETGSTDTQYF.

The rearrangement links TRBV25-1 to TRBJ1-3; tentative D call: TRBD1 (5 bases). The V end lost 5 bases, the J end lost 0 bases, and 14 bases lay between the germline ends. Germline V gene lookup returns CDR1 MGHDK and CDR2 SYGVNS. The CDR3 is 16 residues long. CDR3 DNA: TGTGCCAGCAGTCCCCCCACAGGCGTCTCTGGAAACACCATATATTTT. Translating it yields CASSPPTGVSGNTIYF.

The chain recombines TRBV7-9 with TRBJ1-4; maybe TRBD1 (5 bases). The V and J ends lost 4 bases and 0 bases respectively, with 12 bases between them. The CDR3 is 16 residues long. Per germline, CDR1 SEHNR and CDR2 FQNEAQ (reference sequence). CDR3 nucleotides: TGTGCCAGCAGCTACTACAGGACTGCAACTAATGAAAAACTGTTTTTT. Translated, it gives CASSYYRTATNEKLFF.

This clone occurred a few times. The V call is TRBV27, the J call TRBJ2-1; D is ambiguous. The germline gives CDR1 MNHEY, CDR2 SMNVEV (reference sequence). The CDR3 runs 14 residues. The V end was cut by 2 bases, the J end by 5 bases, with 10 bases between. CDR3 coding DNA: TGTGCCAGCAGTTTACGGGCGGAGAACAATGAGCAGTTCTTC. Translated: CASSLRAENNEQFF.

The rearrangement links TRBV6-1 to TRBJ1-3; tentative D call: TRBD1 (5 bases). V dropped 3 bases and J dropped 0 bases, with 12 bases sitting between them. CDR3 length equals 16 residues. The germline V gene encodes CDR1 MNHNS and CDR2 SASEGT. In DNA form, the CDR3 reads TGTGCCAGCAGTGATGGGGGACGTAGCTCTGGAAACACCATATATTTT. Translating it yields CASSDGGRSSGNTIYF.

This chain uses TRBV18 with TRBJ1-6; 7 positions agree with TRBD1. CDR1 and CDR2 (germline): KGHSH, LQKENI. V was clipped by 4 bases and J by 8 bases; unmatched bases: 2. The CDR3 runs 13 residues. Here the CDR3 DNA reads TGTGCCAGCTCACGGGACAGAGATTCACCCCTCCACTTT. The encoded protein is CASSRDRDSPLHF.

This chain joins TRBV27 and TRBJ1-5; 11 bases match TRBD1. The germline gives CDR1 MNHEY, CDR2 SMNVEV (reference sequence). The CDR3 is 15 amino acids. The V gene end was trimmed by 2 bases and the J gene end by 5 bases; junction bases not matched to a gene: 2. The CDR3 loop reads CASSLGQGAYQPQHF. As DNA, the CDR3 is TGTGCCAGCAGTTTAGGACAGGGGGCTTATCAGCCCCAGCATTTT.

V and J are TRBV2 and TRBJ2-7; D might be TRBD1 (5 bases). The V and J ends lost 6 bases and 0 bases respectively, with 12 bases between them. In germline, CDR1 is SNHLY, CDR2 FYNNEI. This CDR3 is built from 14 residues. CDR3 region: CASRTRAFSYEQYF. In DNA, the CDR3 is TGTGCCAGCAGGACCAGGGCCTTCTCCTACGAGCAGTACTTC.

The rearrangement links TRBV16 to TRBJ2-3, with 10 bases aligning to TRBD1. With V trimmed by 4 bases and J by 4 bases, 5 bases remained unmatched. The CDR3 consists of 15 residues. The V gene's germline CDR1 is KGHSY and CDR2 FQNENV. CDR3 coding DNA: TGTGCCAGCAGCCTGACAGGGGGCGGTGCAGATACGCAGTATTTT. It yields the protein CASSLTGGGADTQYF.

The rearrangement uses TRBV6-1 and TRBJ2-6; TRBD1 agrees at 7 bases. J gave up 0 bases and V 0 bases, and 11 bases lay outside the gene matches. This CDR3 spans 20 amino acids. The V gene's germline CDR1 is MNHNS and CDR2 SASEGT. In DNA form, the CDR3 reads TGTGCCAGCAGTGAAGCGTTGGTCAGGGGGTTCCTCTCTGGGGCCAACGTCCTGACTTTC. Its translation: CASSEALVRGFLSGANVLTF.